This TCR beta chain was sequenced in a study of PD-1 blockade in classical Hodgkin lymphoma. A remark on this clone: The antigen is unknown.

All trial patients relapsed after autologous stem cell transplantation. Sequencing used immunoSEQ multiplex PCR; TCRdb keeps in-frame clones, though not all of them. The sample lists fewer than 100,000 clones; 80% to 95% were seen once. Study-level points and caveats: For complete responders, baseline diversity was comparable to that of newly diagnosed patients.

The CDR3 length is 13 residues. Trimming took 2 bases from V and 7 from J, leaving 11 bases between them. CDR1 and CDR2 (germline): GTSNPN, SVGIG (reference sequence). The receptor's source is a human donor with classical Hodgkin lymphoma. Specimen: peripheral blood mononuclear cells (PBMCs), collected at baseline. The chain uses TRBV30 and TRBJ1-4, with D possibly matching TRBD1 (5 bases). CDR3 nucleotides: TGTGCCTGGAGTCGCCAGGGACCTGAAAAACTGTTTTTT. The encoded protein is CAWSRQGPEKLFF. The variable domain in full, with the rest retrieved from reference TRBV30 and TRBJ1-4, is SQTIHQWPATLVQPVGSPLSLECTVEGTSNPNLYWYRQAAGRGLQLLFYSVGIGQISSEVPQNLSASRPQDRQFILSSKKLLLSDSGFYLCAWSRQGPEKLFFGSGTQLSVL.